This TCR beta chain emerged from a study of cytomegalovirus exposure and HLA in healthy donors. The overall study: Earlier sequencing of 150 million to 200 million T cells yielded around 100 million unique TCR beta sequences. Overall study results and limits: Previous analysis showed most TCR beta V segments were productive about 87% or about 30% of the time. Reports credit the classifier with highly specific, highly sensitive diagnosis of cytomegalovirus status.

V shed 1 base and J shed 4 bases, with 8 bases lying between them. CDR3 length equals 14 residues. CDR1 is SEHNR and CDR2 is FQNEAQ in the germline V gene (reference sequence). The PCR employed 60 Vbeta primers together with 13 Jbeta primers. Method: immunoSEQ multiplex PCR; TCRdb's copy keeps in-frame clones and lacks some. There are 90,000 or so clones in the sample; 82% occur only once, and 3.5% to 4% lies in the top ten. Samples came from healthy bone marrow donors. In the case of this clone: Antigen unknown.

This chain links TRBV7-9 with TRBJ2-4, with a possible D match to TRBD1 (5 bases). This TCR was sampled from a man aged 50 to 59 in good health and CMV-seronegative. Sample: PBMCs. This CDR3 reads CASSLVGDKNIQYF. CDR3 in DNA: TGTGCCAGCAGCTTAGTAGGGGATAAAAACATTCAGTACTTC.